Here is one TCR beta chain with its context. Antigen specificity is unknown. These data are taken from a study of cytotoxic CD8 clonotypes in ibrutinib-treated CLL. Study background: IGHV unmutated 17 to 18; relapsed/refractory 11; treatment-naive about 15. Average yields of 255,043 productive templates and tens of thousands of productive rearrangements characterized the samples. Broader study findings: Sampling of sustained-remission and progressing patients occurred at differing times.

Target depth was 1 in 200,000 to 1 in 1 million T cells, about 10x per clonotype. Assay: immunoSEQ multiplex PCR; the TCRdb copy retains only in-frame clones and omits some. The sample has 30,000 to 50,000 clones, approximately 67% seen once; the top ten hold more than 6%. The germline V gene has CDR1 DFQATT and CDR2 SNEGSKA (reference sequence). The CDR3 sequence is 11 residues long. Unmatched junction bases numbered 8, after V lost 6 bases and J lost 12 bases. Source: PBMCs, taken at disease progression, from a patient treated with ibrutinib. This receptor was taken from a human donor with chronic lymphocytic leukemia. The chain couples TRBV20-1 to TRBJ2-1, with 7 nucleotides matching TRBD2. CDR3 bases: TGCAGTGCCACACTGCGGGAGTGGCAGTTCTTC. As protein: CSATLREWQFF.